The rows below give T cell receptor beta chains drawn from one sample of a study of T cell changes during pregnancy in multiple sclerosis. Produced via immunoSEQ multiplex PCR; TCRdb's table is partial and in-frame only. The sample contains tens of thousands of clones, roughly 92% of which appear only once. The sequenced sample consisted of peripheral blood. The origin of the receptors is a female donor with multiple sclerosis, enrolled in a pregnancy study. Each CDR3 is given with its conserved first and last residue.

v_gene,CDR3aa
TRBV10-3,CAISGDGYSGNTIYF
TRBV10-3,CAISGSDGQGLTETQYF
TRBV7-3,CASSSTGADGYTF
TRBV28,CASSFPPGSGNTIYF
TRBV7-2,CASSLALRGNTDTQYF
TRBV6-1,CASSGAGTELAGNTIYF
TRBV21-1,CASSKVGPWGVEETQYF
TRBV6-6,CASSGSGGTDEQYF
TRBV5-6,CASSPIRRWAETQYF
TRBV2,CASSVFDTQYF
TRBV18,CASSEGATYEQYF
TRBV5-1,CASSLTTGTRQTFYGYTF
TRBV18,CASSALLLERSTDTQYF
TRBV5-1,CASSLAGPEKLFF
TRBV7-9,CASSRAEGGTQYF
TRBV27,CASSPRGRGGYTF
TRBV7-9,CASSSTMGDTQYF
TRBV6-5,CASGRGGETQYF
TRBV4-3,CASSLTGIEQYF
TRBV27,CASRMGWLAGGETQYF
TRBV19,CASSIGRTPPRETQYF
TRBV29-1,CSVEPAGNNEQFF
TRBV25-1,CASKDSGNTIYF
TRBV27,CASSLSSGSSYEQYF
TRBV4-3,CASSQDSIGGTPSTNEKLFF
TRBV7-9,CASSSPTSGRSGELFF
TRBV6-5,CASSYMQGRGQPQHF
TRBV18,CASSPQNQETQYF
TRBV5-1,CASKGRTEAFF
TRBV5-1,CASSPGLVTVEQYF
TRBV27,CASSPSDRDDQPQHF
TRBV19,CASSTVEGVQPQHF
TRBV2,CASNQGLEAFF
TRBV4-1,CASSPRTSDPGELFF
TRBV6-6,CASSYSSGMGELFF
TRBV5-4,CASSNYREGGTGELFF
TRBV7-2,CASSLMTIQETQYF
TRBV25-1,CASSRDPKGTDTQYF
TRBV28,CASSLPYRVQEPQHF
TRBV6-1,CASKGTYEQYF
TRBV4-1,CASSQVWTYNEQFF
TRBV30,CAWSLGVFSLNQPQHF
TRBV7-8,CASSLTSGSRDIQYF
TRBV6-5,CASSHGQVPFYEQYF